This TCR beta chain is from a study of cytomegalovirus exposure and HLA in healthy donors. The PCR ran on 60 Vbeta and 13 Jbeta primers. The data were produced by immunoSEQ multiplex PCR, yet TCRdb's version contains in-frame clones alone and is incomplete. This sample has some 150,000 clones, with about four fifths found just once. In its sample, this clone was seen once. The sample consisted of PBMCs. This sequence was found in a man aged 25 to 45 in good health and CMV-seropositive.

CDR3 bases: TGTGCCAGCATCCTCGCGAGGGGGACGGGAGAGCAGTACTTC. Translating it yields CASILARGTGEQYF. V and J are TRBV6-5 and TRBJ2-7, with TRBD1 as a possible D gene (6 bases). With 7 bases removed from V and 7 bases from J, the gap between germline ends came to 20 bases. This CDR3 has 14 residues. CDR1 and CDR2 from the germline V gene are MNHEY and SVGAGI.